This TCR beta chain was profiled in a study of blood T cells in healthy people across ages. This CDR3 spans 13 amino acids. Germline V gene data show CDR1 as MNHEY and CDR2 as SVGEGT. With a J-beta primer mix and a sample-barcoded 5' primer, a second PCR ran about 6 to 11 cycles. TCRdb called the 5' RACE reads again in MiXCR, with one record for every CDR3 protein. In the table there are roughly 1.6 million distinct CDR3 sequences, about 35% of which are singletons. The sequence came from a woman aged 25 to 39 in good health. Sequencing was done on a sample of blood. The V call is TRBV6-2 or TRBV6-3, the J call TRBJ2-4; 7 nucleotides match TRBD2. The J call may be incorrect, as the DNA end agrees better with TRBJ2-7. This CDR3 reads CAGNEGRGGEQYF. CDR3 bases: TGTGCCGGCAACGAGGGGAGGGGAGGCGAGCAGTACTTC.